This T cell receptor (beta chain) was captured by sequencing in a study of OX40 agonist ivuxolimab in advanced cancers. Study information: Three patients had partial responses: one hepatocellular carcinoma, two cutaneous melanoma.

General study findings and limits: Averaging showed that CD8+ T cells had more expanded clones than CD4+ did. Among the nonresponders, some also had low normalized T-cell clonal expansion.

Concerning this clone: Its antigen is unknown.

Per germline, CDR1 SGHTS and CDR2 YDEGEE. With 2 bases removed from V and 4 bases from J, the gap between germline ends came to 22 bases. The CDR3 consists of 17 residues. Sequencing used immunoSEQ multiplex PCR; TCRdb keeps in-frame clones, though not all of them. The table lists 73,000 or so clones, about 81% of them singletons, with less than 3% in the top ten. Exclusion applied to patients with autoimmune disease history or systemic immunosuppression. The sample here was CD4+ or CD8+ T cells sorted from blood, taken in a trial of the OX40 agonist ivuxolimab. The chain employs TRBV5-8 and TRBJ2-7, with TRBD2 as a possible D gene (5 bases). The TCR sequence derives from an adult with an advanced solid tumor such as melanoma, head and neck, liver or kidney cancer. This chain's CDR3 is CASSFLLLAEGVYEQYF. CDR3 DNA sequence: TGTGCCAGCAGCTTCCTCCTCCTAGCTGAGGGTGTGTACGAGCAGTACTTC.